The rows below give T cell receptor beta chains drawn from one sample of a study of identical twins. Via MiXCR, TCRdb re-called the 5' RACE reads, giving one row per CDR3 protein. The table lists approximately 500,000 distinct CDR3 sequences, roughly a quarter of them singletons, with around 3% in the top ten. The same data also went into a second study, on T cells expressing NK-cell markers.

The sequencing sample was made of CD4+ T cells sorted from blood. These receptors were obtained from a woman younger than 30 in good health. CDR3s include the opening cysteine and the closing phenylalanine or tryptophan. Size is stated for part of the rows, as once, few or many counts, or as a class when the clone is expanded.

clone size | J gene | V gene | CDR3 protein
few | TRBJ1-2 | TRBV7-9 | CASSLPGQDSGSYGYTF
NA | TRBJ1-2 | TRBV20-1 | CSARPTSSNGYTF
NA | TRBJ2-1 | TRBV3-1 | CASSQGRINEQFF
NA | TRBJ2-1 | TRBV9 | CASSPRLGGGEQFF
NA | TRBJ2-7 | TRBV27 | CASSLFSIPLANRVYEQYF
NA | TRBJ2-2 | TRBV24-1 | CATRGNTGELFF
NA | TRBJ2-1 | TRBV4-1 | CASSQDNGLAVRNEQFF
few | TRBJ2-1 | TRBV29-1 | CSDTTRGNEQFF
few | TRBJ2-7 | TRBV5-1 | CASSRNTGALEQYF
few | TRBJ1-2 | TRBV20-1 | CSASYKGFYGYTF
few | TRBJ2-5 | TRBV5-1 | CASSQQASGPQETQYF
few | TRBJ2-7 | TRBV12-3/TRBV12-4 | CASSFGQTYEQYF
NA | TRBJ2-3 | TRBV15 | CATSRASGGGSDTQYF